The 3 T cell receptor beta chains listed next were all sequenced from one sample in a study of technical replicates of blood from several donors. Method: immunoSEQ multiplex PCR; TCRdb's copy keeps in-frame clones and lacks some. The repertoire has some 48,000 clones, 90% to 97% of them found once; the top ten carry about 0.37%. The sequenced sample consisted of T cells isolated from PBMCs. These receptors all stem from a human donor in good health.

The chain links TRBV5-5 to TRBJ2-1; the D gene is possibly TRBD1 (6 bases). V shed 0 bases and J shed 8 bases, with 15 bases lying between them. This CDR3 has 15 residues. Germline V gene data show CDR1 as SGHKS and CDR2 as YYEKEE (reference sequence). The CDR3 sequence: CASSLARGSYYEQFF. The CDR3 DNA is TGTGCCAGCAGCTTGGCCAGGGGATCTTATTATGAGCAGTTCTTC.

The chain recombines TRBV4-3 with TRBJ1-2; 8 nucleotides agree with TRBD1. The CDR3 is 15 amino acids. J gave up 7 bases and V 0 bases, and 7 bases lay outside the gene matches. From germline, CDR1 is LGHNA and CDR2 YSLEER. CDR3 protein: CASSQDQGARFGYTF. CDR3 DNA sequence: TGCGCCAGCAGCCAAGATCAGGGGGCGAGATTTGGCTACACCTTC.

The V gene is TRBV11-3, the J gene TRBJ2-7; D gene unclear. Trimming cost V 5 bases and J 4 bases, with 15 bases left between them. This CDR3 contains 14 residues. Germline lookup yields CDR1 SGHNT and CDR2 YENEEA. This CDR3 reads CASSGFPHYYEQYF. The CDR3 bases are TGTGCCAGCAGCGGATTTCCCCACTATTACGAGCAGTACTTC.